The clone carrying this TCR beta chain was picked up many times. No antigen is known for it. Unique molecular identifiers were used in preparing the TCRbeta library. MiXCR, applied by TCRdb to the PCR reads, yields one record per CDR3 protein. The sample records approximately 300,000 distinct CDR3 sequences, nearly 8% being singletons. The data belong to a study of T-cell reconstitution after alpha-beta-depleted transplantation in children. Study-wide findings and caveats: T-cell counts and diversity at one year following transplant were attributed mainly to newly produced T cells.

V trimming: 6 bases; J trimming: 1 base; junction bases outside the gene matches: 4. CDR3 length equals 13 residues. The germline V gene encodes CDR1 DFQATT and CDR2 SNEGSKA (reference sequence). The TCR comes from a female patient aged 2-9 years who had a stem cell transplant for Fanconi anemia, so the T cells may come from the graft donor. The sequencing here drew on peripheral blood, taken 360 days after TCRalphabeta/CD19-depleted stem cell transplant. J is TRBJ2-3 and V is TRBV20-1; 7 bases are shared with TRBD2. This CDR3 is CSAQSGGTDTQYF. DNA for the CDR3: TGCAGTGCCCAGAGCGGGGGCACAGATACGCAGTATTTT.